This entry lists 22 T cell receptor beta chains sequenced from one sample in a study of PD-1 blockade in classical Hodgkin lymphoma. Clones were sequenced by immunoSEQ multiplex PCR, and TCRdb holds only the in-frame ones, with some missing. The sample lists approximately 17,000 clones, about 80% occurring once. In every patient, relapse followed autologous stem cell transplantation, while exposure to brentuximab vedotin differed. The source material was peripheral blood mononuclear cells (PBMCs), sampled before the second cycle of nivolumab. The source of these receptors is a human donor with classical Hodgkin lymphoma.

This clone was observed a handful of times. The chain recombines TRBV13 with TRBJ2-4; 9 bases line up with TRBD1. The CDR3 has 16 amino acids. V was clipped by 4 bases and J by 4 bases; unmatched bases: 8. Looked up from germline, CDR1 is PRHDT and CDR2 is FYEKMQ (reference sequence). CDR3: CASSYLPGTGKNIQYF. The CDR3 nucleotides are TGTGCCAGCAGCTATCTCCCAGGGACAGGGAAAAACATTCAGTACTTC.

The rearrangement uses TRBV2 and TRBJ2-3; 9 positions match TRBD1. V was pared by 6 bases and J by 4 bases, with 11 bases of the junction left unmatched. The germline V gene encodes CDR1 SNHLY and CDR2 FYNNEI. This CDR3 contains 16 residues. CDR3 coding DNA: TGTGCCAGCAGCAGGGACAGGGTAGGGGTGGCAGATACGCAGTATTTT. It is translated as CASSRDRVGVADTQYF.

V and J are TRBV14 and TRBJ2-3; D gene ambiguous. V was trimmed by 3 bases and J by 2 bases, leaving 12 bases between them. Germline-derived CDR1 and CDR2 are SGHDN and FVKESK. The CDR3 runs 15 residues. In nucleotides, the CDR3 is TGTGCCAGCAGCCACAAAAACCCGCTCACAGATACGCAGTATTTT. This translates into CASSHKNPLTDTQYF.

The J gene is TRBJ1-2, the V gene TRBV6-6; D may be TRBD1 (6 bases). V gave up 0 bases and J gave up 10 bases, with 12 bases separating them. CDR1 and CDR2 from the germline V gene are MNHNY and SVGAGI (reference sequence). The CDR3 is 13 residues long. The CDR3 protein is CASSYSRGRYYTF. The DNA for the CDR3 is TGTGCCAGCAGTTACTCGAGGGGGAGGTACTACACCTTC.

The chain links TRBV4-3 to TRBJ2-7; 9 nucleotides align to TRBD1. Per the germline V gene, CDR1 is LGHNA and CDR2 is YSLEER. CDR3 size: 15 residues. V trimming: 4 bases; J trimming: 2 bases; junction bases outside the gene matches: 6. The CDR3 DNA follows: TGCGCCAGCAGCCTGGGGGGACAGGGTCCCTACGAGCAGTACTTC. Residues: CASSLGGQGPYEQYF.

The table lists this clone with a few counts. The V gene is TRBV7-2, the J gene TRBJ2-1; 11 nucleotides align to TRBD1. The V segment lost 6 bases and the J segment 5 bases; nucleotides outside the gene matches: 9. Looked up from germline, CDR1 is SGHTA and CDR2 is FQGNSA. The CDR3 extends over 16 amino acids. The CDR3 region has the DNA TGTGCCAGCAGAAGAGGGTTGGGACAGGGGGACAATGAGCAGTTCTTC. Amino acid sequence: CASRRGLGQGDNEQFF.

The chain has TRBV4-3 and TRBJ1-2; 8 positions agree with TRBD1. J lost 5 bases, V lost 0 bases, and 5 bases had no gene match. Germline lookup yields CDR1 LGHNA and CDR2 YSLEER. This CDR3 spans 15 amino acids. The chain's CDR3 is CASSQDRGQGYGYTF. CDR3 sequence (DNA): TGCGCCAGCAGCCAAGATCGAGGACAGGGATATGGCTACACCTTC.

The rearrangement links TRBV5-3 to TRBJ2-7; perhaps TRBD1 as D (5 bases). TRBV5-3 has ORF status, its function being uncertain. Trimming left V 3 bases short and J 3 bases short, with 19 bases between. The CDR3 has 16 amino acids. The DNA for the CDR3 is TGTGCCAGAAGCTACAGGAGCTGGGCTGGAGACTACGAGCAGTACTTC. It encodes CARSYRSWAGDYEQYF.

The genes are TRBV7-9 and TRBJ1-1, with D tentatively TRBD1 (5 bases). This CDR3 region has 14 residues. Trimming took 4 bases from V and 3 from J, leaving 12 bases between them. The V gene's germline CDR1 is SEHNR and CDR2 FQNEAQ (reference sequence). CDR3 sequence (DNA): TGTGCCAGCAGCTCGGGACTCTCAGACACTGAAGCTTTCTTT. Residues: CASSSGLSDTEAFF.

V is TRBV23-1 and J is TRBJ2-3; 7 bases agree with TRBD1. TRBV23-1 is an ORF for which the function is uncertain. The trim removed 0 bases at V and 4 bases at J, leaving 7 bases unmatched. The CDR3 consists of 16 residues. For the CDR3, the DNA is TGCGCCAGCAGTCAATCGGAGACAGGGTCCCCAGATACGCAGTATTTT. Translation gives CASSQSETGSPDTQYF.

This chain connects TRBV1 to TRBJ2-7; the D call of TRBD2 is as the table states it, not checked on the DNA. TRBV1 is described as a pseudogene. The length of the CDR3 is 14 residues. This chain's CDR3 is CTSSQLSLPCEQYF. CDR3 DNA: TGCACCAGCAGCCAATTGTCCCTCCCCTGCGAGCAGTACTTC.

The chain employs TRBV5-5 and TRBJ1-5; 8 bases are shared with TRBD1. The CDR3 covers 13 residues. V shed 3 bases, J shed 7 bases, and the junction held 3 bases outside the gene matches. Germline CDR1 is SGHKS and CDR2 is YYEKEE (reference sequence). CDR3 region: CASSSQGGQPQHF. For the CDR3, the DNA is TGTGCCAGCAGCTCACAGGGGGGGCAGCCCCAGCATTTT.

The CDR3 nucleotides read TGTGCCAGCAGCCCCCAAGGACAGGGCGGCTACGAGCAGTACTTC. Protein: CASSPQGQGGYEQYF. The chain carries TRBV7-6 and TRBJ2-7; TRBD1 aligns across 8 bases. The CDR3 has 15 amino acids. CDR1 and CDR2 (germline): SGHVS, FNYEAQ. J lost 3 bases, V lost 5 bases, and 9 bases had no gene match.

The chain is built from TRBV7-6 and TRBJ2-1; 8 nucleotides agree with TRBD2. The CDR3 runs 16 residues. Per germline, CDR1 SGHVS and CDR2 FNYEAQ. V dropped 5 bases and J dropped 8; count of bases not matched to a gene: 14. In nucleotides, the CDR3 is TGTGCCAGCAGCCGGGCAAGCGGGGGCCTCTTGGATGAGCAGTTCTTC. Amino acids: CASSRASGGLLDEQFF.

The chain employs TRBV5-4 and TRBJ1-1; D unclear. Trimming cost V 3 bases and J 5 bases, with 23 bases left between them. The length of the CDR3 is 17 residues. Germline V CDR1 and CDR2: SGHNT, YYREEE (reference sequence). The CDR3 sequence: CASSSRQGPLWGTEAFF. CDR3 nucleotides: TGTGCCAGCAGCTCAAGACAAGGGCCTCTCTGGGGTACTGAAGCTTTCTTT.

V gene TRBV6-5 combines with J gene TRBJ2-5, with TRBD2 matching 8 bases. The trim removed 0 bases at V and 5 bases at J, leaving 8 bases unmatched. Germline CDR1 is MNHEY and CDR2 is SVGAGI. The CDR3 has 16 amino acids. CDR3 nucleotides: TGTGCCAGCAGTTACTCCCCAGCGGGGGCAGGGGAGACCCAGTACTTC. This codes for CASSYSPAGAGETQYF.

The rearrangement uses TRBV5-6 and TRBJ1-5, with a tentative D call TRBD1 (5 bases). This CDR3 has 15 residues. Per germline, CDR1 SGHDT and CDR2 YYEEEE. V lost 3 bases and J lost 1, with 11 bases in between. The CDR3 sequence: CASSWGGTSNQPQHF. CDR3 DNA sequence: TGTGCCAGCAGCTGGGGGGGAACCAGCAATCAGCCCCAGCATTTT.

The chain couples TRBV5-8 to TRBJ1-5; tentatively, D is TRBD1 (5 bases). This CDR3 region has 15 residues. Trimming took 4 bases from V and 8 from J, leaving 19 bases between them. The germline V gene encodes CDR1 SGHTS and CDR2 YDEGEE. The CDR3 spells CASSAGPGGGKPQHF. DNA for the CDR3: TGTGCCAGCAGCGCGGGACCGGGAGGAGGGAAGCCCCAGCATTTT. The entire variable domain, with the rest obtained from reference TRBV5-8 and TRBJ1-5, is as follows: EAGVTQSPTHLIKTRGQQATLRCSPISGHTSVYWYQQALGLGLQFLLWYDEGEERNRGNFPPRFSGRQFPNYSSELNVNALELEDSALYLCASSAGPGGGKPQHFGDGTRLSIL.

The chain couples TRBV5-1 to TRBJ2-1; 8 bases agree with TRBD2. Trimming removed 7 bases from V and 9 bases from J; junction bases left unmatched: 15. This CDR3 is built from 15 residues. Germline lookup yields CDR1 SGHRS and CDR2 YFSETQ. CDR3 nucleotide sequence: TGCGCCAGCGGATTAAACGGGGACGCGGGGGGTGAGCAGTTCTTC. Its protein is CASGLNGDAGGEQFF. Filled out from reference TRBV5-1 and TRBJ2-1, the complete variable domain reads KAGVTQTPRYLIKTRGQQVTLSCSPISGHRSVSWYQQTPGQGLQFLFEYFSETQRNKGNFPGRFSGRQFSNSRSEMNVSTLELGDSALYLCASGLNGDAGGEQFFGPGTRLTVL.

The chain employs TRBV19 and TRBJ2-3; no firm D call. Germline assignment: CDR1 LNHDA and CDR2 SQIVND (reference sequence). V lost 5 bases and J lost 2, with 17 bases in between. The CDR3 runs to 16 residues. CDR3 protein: CASSERGGVPTDTQYF. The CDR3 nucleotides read TGTGCCAGTAGTGAACGCGGTGGGGTGCCCACAGATACGCAGTATTTT. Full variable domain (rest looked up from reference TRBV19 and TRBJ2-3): DGGITQSPKYLFRKEGQNVTLSCEQNLNHDAMYWYRQDPGQGLRLIYYSQIVNDFQKGDIAEGYSVSREKKESFPLTVTSAQKNPTAFYLCASSERGGVPTDTQYFGPGTRLTVL.

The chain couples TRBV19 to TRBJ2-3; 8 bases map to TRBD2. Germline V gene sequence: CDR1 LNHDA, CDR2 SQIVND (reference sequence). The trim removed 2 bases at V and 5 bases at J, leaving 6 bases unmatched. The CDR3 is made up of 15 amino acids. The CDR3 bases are TGTGCCAGTAGTATAACGGGGGGGCCGCGAGATACGCAGTATTTT. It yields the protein CASSITGGPRDTQYF.

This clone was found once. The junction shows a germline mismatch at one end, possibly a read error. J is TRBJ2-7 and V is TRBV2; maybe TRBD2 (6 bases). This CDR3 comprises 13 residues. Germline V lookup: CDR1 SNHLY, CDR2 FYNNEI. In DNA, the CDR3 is TGTGCCAGCGGCGGCGGGACCTCCGACGAGCAGTACTTC. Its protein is CASGGGTSDEQYF.